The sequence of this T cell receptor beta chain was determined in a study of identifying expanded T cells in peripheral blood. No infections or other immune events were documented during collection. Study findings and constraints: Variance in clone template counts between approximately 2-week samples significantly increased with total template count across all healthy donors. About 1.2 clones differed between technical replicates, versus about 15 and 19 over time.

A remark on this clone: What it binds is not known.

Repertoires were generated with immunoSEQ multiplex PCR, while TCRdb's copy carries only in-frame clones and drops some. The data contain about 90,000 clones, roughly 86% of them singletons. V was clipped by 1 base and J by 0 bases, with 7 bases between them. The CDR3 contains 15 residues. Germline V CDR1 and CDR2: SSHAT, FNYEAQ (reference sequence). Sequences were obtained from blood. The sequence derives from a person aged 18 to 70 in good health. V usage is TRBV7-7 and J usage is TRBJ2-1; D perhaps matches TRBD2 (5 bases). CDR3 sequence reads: CASSLERSSYNEQFF. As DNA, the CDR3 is TGTGCCAGCAGCTTAGAGCGGAGCTCCTACAATGAGCAGTTCTTC.